One and the same sample provided the 17 T cell receptor beta chains below, sequenced in a study of T-cell memory formation after mild COVID-19. Each CDR3 protein is one row after TCRdb ran MiXCR on the 5' RACE reads. The sample shows some 180,000 distinct CDR3 sequences, 18% of them seen only once. The sequencing sample was made of PBMCs or a T cell subset sorted from them (not recorded which). Receptor source: a man aged 18-30 years who had mild COVID-19 (a few samples of this study predate the infection). Cell type and time point are not known.

The genes are TRBV12-3 or TRBV12-4 and TRBJ1-1, with TRBD1 matching over 7 bases. V gave up 5 bases and J gave up 4 bases; unmatched junction bases: 7. This CDR3 comprises 14 residues. The CDR3 DNA reads TGTGCCAGCAGTATCAGACAGGGAGGCACTGAAGCTTTCTTT. It yields the protein CASSIRQGGTEAFF.

This clonotype occurred a few times. This chain uses TRBV5-6 with TRBJ2-2, with D perhaps matching TRBD1 (5 bases). The CDR3 totals 15 residues. Trimming took off 2 bases at V and 2 bases at J, with 10 bases between the two ends. Per germline, CDR1 SGHDT and CDR2 YYEEEE. The CDR3 DNA follows: TGTGCCAGCAGCTTTCAGGGCCACAACACCGGGGAGCTGTTTTTT. Protein: CASSFQGHNTGELFF.

The chain combines TRBV5-5 with TRBJ1-5, with 7 bases fitting TRBD1. The CDR3 is 19 residues long. Germline CDR1 SGHKS, CDR2 YYEKEE (reference sequence). J lost 4 bases, V lost 0 bases, and 16 bases had no gene match. The CDR3 region is CASSLAEMKYRGLNQPQHF. As DNA, the CDR3 is TGTGCCAGCAGCTTGGCCGAGATGAAATACAGGGGTTTAAATCAGCCCCAGCATTTT.

Only a few counts were recorded for this clonotype. The genes are TRBV7-6 and TRBJ2-1, with 11 nucleotides matching TRBD2. CDR1 and CDR2 (germline): SGHVS, FNYEAQ. The CDR3 extends over 20 amino acids. J gave up 0 bases and V 2 bases, and 12 bases lay outside the gene matches. CDR3 sequence reads: CASSLRQSTSGDSSYNEQFF. CDR3 DNA: TGTGCCAGCAGCTTACGGCAGTCGACTAGCGGGGATAGCTCCTACAATGAGCAGTTCTTC.

This clonotype was seen a handful of times. J is TRBJ2-2 and V is TRBV12-3 or TRBV12-4, with D unresolved. This CDR3 has 13 residues. The V end lost 5 bases, the J end lost 2 bases, and 6 bases lay between the germline ends. CDR3 amino acids: CASSGINTGELFF. The CDR3 nucleotides are TGTGCCAGCAGTGGTATAAACACCGGGGAGCTGTTTTTT.

The chain employs TRBV5-1 and TRBJ2-3; 7 nucleotides agree with TRBD2. Germline lookup yields CDR1 SGHRS and CDR2 YFSETQ. CDR3 length equals 18 residues. The ends lost 2 bases at V and 0 bases at J; junction bases unmatched: 12. CDR3 region: CASSLGHLPGGSTDTQYF. For the CDR3, the DNA is TGCGCCAGCAGCTTAGGACACCTCCCGGGGGGTAGCACAGATACGCAGTATTTT.

The V call is TRBV7-6, the J call TRBJ2-7; D remains ambiguous. CDR3 length: 13 amino acids. Germline-derived CDR1 and CDR2 are SGHVS and FNYEAQ. Trimming removed 3 bases at V and 2 bases at J, with 8 bases between. The DNA of the CDR3 is TGTGCCAGCAGCTTGTACGGAACCTACGAGCAGTACTTC. Amino acids: CASSLYGTYEQYF.

Written as DNA, the CDR3 is TGTGCCAGCAGCCCCCGGGCAGGGGTAGGGAACACTGAAGCTTTCTTT. As protein: CASSPRAGVGNTEAFF. The genes are TRBV7-9 and TRBJ1-1, with D tentatively TRBD1 (6 bases). V was trimmed by 5 bases and J by 1 base, leaving 17 bases between them. The CDR3 runs 16 residues. Germline loops: CDR1 SEHNR, CDR2 FQNEAQ (reference sequence).

This clonotype was counted at least ten times. The chain has TRBV7-2 and TRBJ2-7, with D hard to call. The germline CDR1 and CDR2 sequences are SGHTA and FQGNSA. The ends were cut back, 3 bases at V and 4 bases at J, with 4 bases in the middle. This CDR3 is 11 amino acids long. CDR3 sequence: CASSFAYEQYF. As DNA, the CDR3 is TGTGCCAGCAGCTTCGCGTACGAGCAGTACTTC.

The chain uses TRBV29-1 and TRBJ1-1; maybe TRBD1 (5 bases). The germline V and J ends were trimmed by 7 bases and 4 bases, with 13 bases remaining between them. Germline assignment: CDR1 SQVTM and CDR2 ANQGSEA. The CDR3 length is 12 residues. The CDR3 sequence: CSGGEWGTEAFF. In DNA, the CDR3 is TGCAGCGGGGGGGAGTGGGGCACTGAAGCTTTCTTT.

This clonotype was observed at least ten times. The V gene is TRBV7-9, the J gene TRBJ1-2; D unresolved. The CDR3 spans 12 residues. Germline lookup yields CDR1 SEHNR and CDR2 FQNEAQ (reference sequence). V lost 1 base and J lost 7, with 7 bases in between. The CDR3 sequence is CASSLGSPGYTF. The CDR3 coding sequence is TGTGCCAGCAGCTTAGGCAGTCCTGGCTACACCTTC.

This clonotype was observed a handful of times. The rearrangement joins TRBV5-1 to TRBJ2-7; a weak D match, TRBD1 (5 bases). The germline V gene encodes CDR1 SGHRS and CDR2 YFSETQ. Between the trimmed V and J ends, which lost 0 bases and 3 bases, there was a span of 10 bases. This CDR3 is built from 14 residues. The chain's CDR3 is CASSLDPGNYEQYF. CDR3 coding DNA: TGCGCCAGCAGCTTGGACCCAGGGAACTACGAGCAGTACTTC.

The sample holds a few counts of this clonotype. V and J are TRBV20-1 and TRBJ1-6; 8 bases fit TRBD1. Germline CDR1 and CDR2: DFQATT and SNEGSKA (reference sequence). Trimming removed 6 bases from V and 6 bases from J; junction bases left unmatched: 10. The CDR3 sequence is 15 residues long. This CDR3 is CSAPPTGVGNSPLHF. CDR3 nucleotides: TGCAGTGCCCCACCGACAGGGGTGGGTAATTCACCCCTCCACTTT.

The chain is built from TRBV20-1 and TRBJ1-1; D uncertain. This CDR3 region has 11 residues. Trimming left V 4 bases short and J 4 bases short, with 7 bases between. Germline V CDR1 and CDR2: DFQATT, SNEGSKA (reference sequence). DNA for the CDR3: TGCAGTGCTATCTCGTTCACTGAAGCTTTCTTT. It yields the protein CSAISFTEAFF.

The chain combines TRBV15 with TRBJ1-1; the D is unclear. Germline CDR1 reads LNHNV; CDR2 reads YYDKDF (reference sequence). Trimming stripped 0 bases from V and 7 bases from J, with 9 bases between. CDR3 length: 13 residues. The CDR3 sequence: CATSRDRLLEAFF. DNA of the CDR3: TGTGCCACCAGCAGAGATCGGTTGCTTGAAGCTTTCTTT.

This clonotype was picked up a small number of times. V is TRBV4-3 and J is TRBJ2-2, with D tentatively TRBD1 or TRBD2 (5 bases each). Trimming removed 1 base at V and 0 bases at J, with 9 bases between. The length of the CDR3 is 16 residues. Germline CDR1 is LGHNA and CDR2 is YSLEER. CDR3 loop: CASSQGPGPNTGELFF. The CDR3 DNA sequence: TGCGCCAGCAGCCAAGGGCCGGGACCGAACACCGGGGAGCTGTTTTTT.

V usage is TRBV7-2 and J usage is TRBJ2-1; weak D call: TRBD1 (5 bases). Trimming removed 1 base from V and 5 bases from J, with 9 bases in between. Germline V gene sequence: CDR1 SGHTA, CDR2 FQGNSA. CDR3 length: 14 residues. CDR3 bases: TGTGCCAGCAGCTTAGGCCCAGGGAACAATGAGCAGTTCTTC. Its protein is CASSLGPGNNEQFF.